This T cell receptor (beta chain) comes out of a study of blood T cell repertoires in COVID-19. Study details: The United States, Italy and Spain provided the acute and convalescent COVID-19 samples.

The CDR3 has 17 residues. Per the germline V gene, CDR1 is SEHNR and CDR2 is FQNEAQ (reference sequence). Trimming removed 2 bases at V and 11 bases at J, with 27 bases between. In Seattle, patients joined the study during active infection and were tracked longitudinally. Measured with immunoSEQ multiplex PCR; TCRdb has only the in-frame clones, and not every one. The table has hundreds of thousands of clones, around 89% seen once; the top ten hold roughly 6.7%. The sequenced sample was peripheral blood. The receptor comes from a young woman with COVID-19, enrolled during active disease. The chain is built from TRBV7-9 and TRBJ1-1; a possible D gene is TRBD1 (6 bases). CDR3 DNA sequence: TGTGCCAGCAGCTTACCTACTGAGCGATGGGGGGGCGAGTATGCTTTCTTT. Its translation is CASSLPTERWGGEYAFF.